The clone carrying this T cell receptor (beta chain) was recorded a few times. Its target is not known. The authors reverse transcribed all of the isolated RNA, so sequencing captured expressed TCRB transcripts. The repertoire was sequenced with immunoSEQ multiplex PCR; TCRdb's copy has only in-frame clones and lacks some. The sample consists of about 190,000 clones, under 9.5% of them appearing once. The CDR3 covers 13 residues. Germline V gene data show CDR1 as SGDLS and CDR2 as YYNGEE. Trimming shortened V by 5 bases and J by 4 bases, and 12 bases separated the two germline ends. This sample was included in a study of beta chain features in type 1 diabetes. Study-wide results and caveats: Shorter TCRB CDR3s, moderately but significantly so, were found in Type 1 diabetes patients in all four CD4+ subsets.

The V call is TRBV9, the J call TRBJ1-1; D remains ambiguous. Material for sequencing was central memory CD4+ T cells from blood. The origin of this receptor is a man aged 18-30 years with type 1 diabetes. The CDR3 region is CASSGSPGTEAFF. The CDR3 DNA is TGTGCCAGCAGTGGGAGCCCAGGCACTGAAGCTTTCTTT.